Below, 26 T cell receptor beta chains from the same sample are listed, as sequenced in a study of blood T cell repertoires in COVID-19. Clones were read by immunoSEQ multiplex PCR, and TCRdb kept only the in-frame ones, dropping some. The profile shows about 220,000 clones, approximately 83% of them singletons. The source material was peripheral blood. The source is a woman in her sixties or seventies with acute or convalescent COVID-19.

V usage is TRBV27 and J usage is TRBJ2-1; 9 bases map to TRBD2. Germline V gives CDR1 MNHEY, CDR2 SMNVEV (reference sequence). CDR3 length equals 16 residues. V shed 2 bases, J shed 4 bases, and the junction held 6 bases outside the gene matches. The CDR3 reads CASSLVSAGGYNEQFF. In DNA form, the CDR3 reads TGTGCCAGCAGTTTAGTGTCAGCGGGGGGTTACAATGAGCAGTTCTTC.

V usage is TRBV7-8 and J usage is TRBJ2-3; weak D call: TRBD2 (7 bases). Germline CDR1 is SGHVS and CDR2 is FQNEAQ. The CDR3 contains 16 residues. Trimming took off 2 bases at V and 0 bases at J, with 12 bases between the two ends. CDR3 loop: CASSLLGGPSTDTQYF. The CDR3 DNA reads TGTGCCAGCAGCTTACTGGGGGGGCCCAGCACAGATACGCAGTATTTT.

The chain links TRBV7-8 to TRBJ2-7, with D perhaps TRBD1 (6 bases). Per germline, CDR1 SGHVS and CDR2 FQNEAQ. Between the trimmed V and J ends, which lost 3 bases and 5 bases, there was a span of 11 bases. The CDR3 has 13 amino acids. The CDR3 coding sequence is TGTGCCAGCAGCTTGGGCAGGGGTAACGAGCAGTACTTC. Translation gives CASSLGRGNEQYF.

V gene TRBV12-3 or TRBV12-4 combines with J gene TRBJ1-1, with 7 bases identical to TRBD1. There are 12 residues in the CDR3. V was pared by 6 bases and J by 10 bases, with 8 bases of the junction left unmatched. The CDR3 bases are TGTGCCAGCAGGAACTATGGGACAGTAGCTTTCTTT. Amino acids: CASRNYGTVAFF.

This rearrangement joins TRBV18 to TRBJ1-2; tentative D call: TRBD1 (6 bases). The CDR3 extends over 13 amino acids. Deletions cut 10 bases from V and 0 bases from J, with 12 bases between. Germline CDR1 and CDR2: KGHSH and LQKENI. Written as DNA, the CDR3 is TGTGCCACGAAAGAGGGGGCTAACTATGGCTACACCTTC. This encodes CATKEGANYGYTF.

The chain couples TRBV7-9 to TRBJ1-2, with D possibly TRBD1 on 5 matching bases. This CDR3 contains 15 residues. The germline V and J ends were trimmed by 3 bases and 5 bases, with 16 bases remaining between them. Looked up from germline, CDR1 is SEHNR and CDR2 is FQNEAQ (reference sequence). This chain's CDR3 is CASSFSQGPSYGYTF. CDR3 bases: TGTGCCAGCAGCTTTTCCCAGGGCCCATCATATGGCTACACCTTC.

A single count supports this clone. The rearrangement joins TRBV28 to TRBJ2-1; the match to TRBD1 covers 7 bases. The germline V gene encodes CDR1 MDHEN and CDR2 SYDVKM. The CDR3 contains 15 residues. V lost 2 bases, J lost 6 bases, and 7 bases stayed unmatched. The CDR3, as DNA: TGTGCCAGCAGTTTACAAGGGGGCCAAATCAATGAGCAGTTCTTC. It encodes CASSLQGGQINEQFF.

This chain's CDR3 is CASSQVGPGTNEKLFF. CDR3 nucleotide sequence: TGCGCCAGCAGCCAAGTGGGGCCGGGAACTAATGAAAAACTGTTTTTT. The chain links TRBV4-1 to TRBJ1-4; D is perhaps TRBD1 (5 bases). CDR1 and CDR2 (germline): MGHRA, YSYEKL. V was cut by 1 base and J by 1 base, with 10 bases left in between. The CDR3 is made up of 16 amino acids.

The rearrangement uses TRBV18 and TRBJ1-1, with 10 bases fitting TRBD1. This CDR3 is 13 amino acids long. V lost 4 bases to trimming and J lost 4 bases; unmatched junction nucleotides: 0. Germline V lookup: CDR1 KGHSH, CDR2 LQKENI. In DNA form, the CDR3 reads TGTGCCAGCTCACGGGACAGGGGCACTGAAGCTTTCTTT. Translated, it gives CASSRDRGTEAFF.

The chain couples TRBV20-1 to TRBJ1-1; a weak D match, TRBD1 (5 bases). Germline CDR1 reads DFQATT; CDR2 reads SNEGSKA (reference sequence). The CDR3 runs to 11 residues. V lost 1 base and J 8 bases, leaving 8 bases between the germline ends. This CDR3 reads CSARAGGEAFF. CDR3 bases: TGCAGTGCTAGAGCCGGGGGAGAAGCTTTCTTT.

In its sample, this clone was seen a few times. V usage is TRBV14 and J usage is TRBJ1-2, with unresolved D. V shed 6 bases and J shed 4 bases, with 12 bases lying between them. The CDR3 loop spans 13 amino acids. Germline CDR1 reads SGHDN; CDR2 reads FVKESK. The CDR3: CASSLGIFYGYTF. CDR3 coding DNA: TGTGCCAGCAGTCTCGGGATATTCTATGGCTACACCTTC.

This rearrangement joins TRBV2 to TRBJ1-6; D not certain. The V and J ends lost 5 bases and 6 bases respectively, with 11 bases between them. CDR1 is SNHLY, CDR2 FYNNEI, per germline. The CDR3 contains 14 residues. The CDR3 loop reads CASSLLQVNSPLHF. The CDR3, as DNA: TGTGCCAGCAGTCTACTACAAGTTAATTCACCCCTCCACTTT.

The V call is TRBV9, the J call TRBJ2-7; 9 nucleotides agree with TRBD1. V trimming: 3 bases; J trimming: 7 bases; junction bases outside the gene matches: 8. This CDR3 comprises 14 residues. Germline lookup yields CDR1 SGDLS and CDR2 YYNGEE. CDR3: CASSARPGTGEQYF. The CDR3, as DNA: TGTGCCAGCAGCGCAAGACCCGGGACAGGGGAGCAGTACTTC.

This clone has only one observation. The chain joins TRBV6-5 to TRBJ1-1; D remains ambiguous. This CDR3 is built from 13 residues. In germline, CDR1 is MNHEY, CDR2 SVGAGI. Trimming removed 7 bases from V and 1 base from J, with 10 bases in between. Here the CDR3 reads CASKPGKNTEAFF. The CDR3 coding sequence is TGTGCCAGCAAGCCGGGAAAGAACACTGAAGCTTTCTTT.

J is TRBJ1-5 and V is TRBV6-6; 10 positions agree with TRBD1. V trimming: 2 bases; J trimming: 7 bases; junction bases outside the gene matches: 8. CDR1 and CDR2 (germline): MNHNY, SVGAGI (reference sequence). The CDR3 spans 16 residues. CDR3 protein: CASSYVGQGLGQPQHF. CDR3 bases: TGTGCCAGCAGTTACGTGGGACAGGGGTTAGGACAGCCCCAGCATTTT.

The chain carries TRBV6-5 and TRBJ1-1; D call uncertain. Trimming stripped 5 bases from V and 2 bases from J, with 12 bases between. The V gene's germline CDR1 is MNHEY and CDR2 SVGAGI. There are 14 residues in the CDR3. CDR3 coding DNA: TGTGCCAGCAGTCCGGCAACGGGAAACACTGAAGCTTTCTTT. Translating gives CASSPATGNTEAFF.

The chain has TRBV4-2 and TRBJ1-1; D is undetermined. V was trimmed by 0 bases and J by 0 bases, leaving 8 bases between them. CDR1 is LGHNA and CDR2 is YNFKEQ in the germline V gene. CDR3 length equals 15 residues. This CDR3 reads CASSQDQVMNTEAFF. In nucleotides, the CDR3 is TGTGCCAGCAGCCAAGATCAGGTGATGAACACTGAAGCTTTCTTT.

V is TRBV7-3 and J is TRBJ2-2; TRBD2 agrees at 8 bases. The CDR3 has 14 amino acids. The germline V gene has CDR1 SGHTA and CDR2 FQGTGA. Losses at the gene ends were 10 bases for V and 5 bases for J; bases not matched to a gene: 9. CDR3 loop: CANPKSGGTGELFF. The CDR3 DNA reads TGTGCCAACCCGAAGAGCGGGGGAACCGGGGAGCTGTTTTTT.

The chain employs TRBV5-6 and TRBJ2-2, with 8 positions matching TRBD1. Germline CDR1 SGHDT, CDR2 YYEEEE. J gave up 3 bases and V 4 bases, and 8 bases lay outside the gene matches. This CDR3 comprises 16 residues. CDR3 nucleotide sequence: TGTGCCAGCAGCCTACGGACAGGGAGAGACACCGGGGAGCTGTTTTTT. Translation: CASSLRTGRDTGELFF. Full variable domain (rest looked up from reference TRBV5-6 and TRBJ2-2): DAGVTQSPTHLIKTRGQQVTLRCSPKSGHDTVSWYQQALGQGPQFIFQYYEEEERQRGNFPDRFSGHQFPNYSSELNVNALLLGDSALYLCASSLRTGRDTGELFFGEGSRLTVL.

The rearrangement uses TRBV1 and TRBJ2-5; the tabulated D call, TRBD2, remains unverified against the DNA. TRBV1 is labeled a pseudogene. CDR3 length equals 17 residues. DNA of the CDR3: TGCACCAGCAGCCAAGACGGGCTAGCGGGGGCCAGAGAGACCCAGTACTTC. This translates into CTSSQDGLAGARETQYF.

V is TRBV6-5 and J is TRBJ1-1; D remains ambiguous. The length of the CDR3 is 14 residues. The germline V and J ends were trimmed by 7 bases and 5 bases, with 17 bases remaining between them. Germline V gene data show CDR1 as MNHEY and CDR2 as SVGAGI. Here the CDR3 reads CASKTSAGGTEAFF. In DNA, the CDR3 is TGTGCCAGCAAAACTTCGGCGGGCGGTACTGAAGCTTTCTTT.

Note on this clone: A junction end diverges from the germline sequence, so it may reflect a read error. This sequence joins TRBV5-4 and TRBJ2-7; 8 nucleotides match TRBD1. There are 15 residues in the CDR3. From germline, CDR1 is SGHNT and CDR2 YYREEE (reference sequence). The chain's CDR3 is CASSSTGTGDYEQYF. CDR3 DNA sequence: TGTGCCAGCAGCTCCACCGGGACAGGTGATTACGAACAGTACTTC.

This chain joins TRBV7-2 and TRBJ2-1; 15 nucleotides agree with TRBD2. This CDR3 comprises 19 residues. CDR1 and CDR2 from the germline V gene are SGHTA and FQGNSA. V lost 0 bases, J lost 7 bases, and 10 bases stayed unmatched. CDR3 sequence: CASSLAGLAGGPGRNEQFF. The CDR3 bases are TGTGCCAGCAGCTTAGCGGGACTAGCGGGGGGTCCGGGGCGGAATGAGCAGTTCTTC.

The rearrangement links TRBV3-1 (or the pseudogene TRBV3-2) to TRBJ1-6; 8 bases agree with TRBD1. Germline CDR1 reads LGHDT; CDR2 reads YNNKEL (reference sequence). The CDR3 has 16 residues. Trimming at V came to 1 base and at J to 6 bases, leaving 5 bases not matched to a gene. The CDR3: CASSQGTGHGNSPLHF. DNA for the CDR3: TGTGCCAGCAGCCAAGGGACAGGGCACGGTAATTCACCCCTCCACTTT.

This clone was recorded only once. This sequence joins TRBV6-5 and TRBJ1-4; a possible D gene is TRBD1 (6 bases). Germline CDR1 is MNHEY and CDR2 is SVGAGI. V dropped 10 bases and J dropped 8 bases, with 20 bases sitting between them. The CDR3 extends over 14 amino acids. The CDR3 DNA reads TGTGCCACCAGGCCCCACAGGGTTGCGGAAAAACTGTTTTTT. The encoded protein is CATRPHRVAEKLFF.

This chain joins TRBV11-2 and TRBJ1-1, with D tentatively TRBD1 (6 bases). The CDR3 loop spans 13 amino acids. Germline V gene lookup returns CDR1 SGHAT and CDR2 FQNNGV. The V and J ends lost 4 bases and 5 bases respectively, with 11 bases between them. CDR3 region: CASSSQGWTEAFF. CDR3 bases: TGTGCCAGCAGCTCACAGGGCTGGACTGAAGCTTTCTTT.